Listed here are 19 T cell receptor beta chains from one sample, sequenced in a study of cytomegalovirus exposure and HLA in healthy donors. Researchers ran the PCR with 60 Vbeta and 13 Jbeta primers. Repertoires were generated with immunoSEQ multiplex PCR, while TCRdb's copy carries only in-frame clones and drops some. This sample's clone table lists about 200,000 clones. The sample taken for sequencing was PBMCs. These receptors were obtained from a young man in good health and CMV-seronegative.

CDR3 in DNA: TGTGCCAGCAGACTGACTCGGACAGGGTTTAACGAGCAGTACTTC. Residues: CASRLTRTGFNEQYF. The rearrangement joins TRBV6-5 to TRBJ2-7, with TRBD1 matching 8 bases. This CDR3 region has 15 residues. Germline CDR1 and CDR2: MNHEY and SVGAGI. The V segment lost 6 bases and the J segment 5 bases; nucleotides outside the gene matches: 12.

The J gene is TRBJ2-7, the V gene TRBV11-3; a possible D gene is TRBD1 (5 bases). The CDR3 covers 17 residues. With 5 bases removed from V and 0 bases from J, the gap between germline ends came to 20 bases. Germline V CDR1 and CDR2: SGHNT, YENEEA. This chain's CDR3 is CASSDSRQPPYSYEQYF. The CDR3 DNA reads TGTGCCAGCAGCGACTCCCGACAGCCGCCTTACTCCTACGAGCAGTACTTC.

Comments on this clone: An end of the junction differs from the germline gene, which may be a read error. The sample holds other DNA sequences that translate to the same CDR3. The DNA of the CDR3 is TGTGCCTTTCGACGTTCGGGAAAGTTGAACACTGAAGCCTTCTTT. Residues: CAFRRSGKLNTEAFF. The V call is TRBV30, the J call TRBJ1-1; D is ambiguous. Germline V gene lookup returns CDR1 GTSNPN and CDR2 SVGIG (reference sequence). This CDR3 is 15 amino acids long.

This chain connects TRBV28 to TRBJ1-2; the D gene is possibly TRBD1 (6 bases). The V end lost 11 bases, the J end lost 1 base, and 17 bases lay between the germline ends. Per germline, CDR1 MDHEN and CDR2 SYDVKM. This CDR3 spans 14 amino acids. Written as DNA, the CDR3 is TGTGCCTCGATAGGACAGACTTATAACTATGGCTACACCTTC. It translates to CASIGQTYNYGYTF.

This chain joins TRBV5-1 and TRBJ1-1; tentative D call: TRBD1 (6 bases). Trimming left V 2 bases short and J 1 base short, with 9 bases between. CDR3 size: 14 residues. The germline V gene has CDR1 SGHRS and CDR2 YFSETQ. The CDR3 DNA follows: TGCGCCAGCAGCTTCCAGGGGAGGAACACTGAAGCTTTCTTT. Translation: CASSFQGRNTEAFF. Drawing the rest from reference TRBV5-1 and TRBJ1-1, the complete variable domain is KAGVTQTPRYLIKTRGQQVTLSCSPISGHRSVSWYQQTPGQGLQFLFEYFSETQRNKGNFPGRFSGRQFSNSRSEMNVSTLELGDSALYLCASSFQGRNTEAFFGQGTRLTVV.

The V call is TRBV6-1, the J call TRBJ1-5; a weak D match, TRBD1 (5 bases). Germline V CDR1 and CDR2: MNHNS, SASEGT. This CDR3 has 15 residues. Trimming removed 0 bases at V and 6 bases at J, with 12 bases between. The CDR3 region is CASSEAGGKGQPQHF. CDR3 coding DNA: TGTGCCAGCAGTGAAGCGGGGGGGAAGGGTCAGCCCCAGCATTTT.

The chain uses TRBV19 and TRBJ1-2, with D unclear. CDR3 length: 13 residues. Trimming stripped 7 bases from V and 8 bases from J, with 17 bases between. Germline V gene sequence: CDR1 LNHDA, CDR2 SQIVND (reference sequence). CDR3 loop: CASTTSGRNGYTF. CDR3 nucleotides: TGTGCCAGTACAACCTCCGGGAGAAACGGCTACACCTTC.

The chain uses TRBV11-2 and TRBJ2-3; TRBD2 agrees at 12 bases. CDR1 and CDR2 from the germline V gene are SGHAT and FQNNGV. The CDR3 runs to 16 residues. J lost 5 bases, V lost 3 bases, and 6 bases had no gene match. The CDR3 protein is CASSFSSGGDGDTQYF. The CDR3 region has the DNA TGTGCCAGCAGCTTCTCTAGCGGGGGGGACGGAGATACGCAGTATTTT.

The chain recombines TRBV5-4 with TRBJ2-1; 15 bases fit TRBD2. There are 19 residues in the CDR3. CDR1 SGHNT and CDR2 YYREEE come from the germline V gene (reference sequence). The J segment lost 5 bases and the V segment lost 1 base, leaving 10 bases of the junction unmatched. CDR3: CASSLSYGTSGRTNNEQFF. In DNA form, the CDR3 reads TGTGCCAGCAGCTTGTCGTACGGGACTAGCGGGAGGACCAACAATGAGCAGTTCTTC.

The chain carries TRBV5-1 and TRBJ2-1, with 8 positions matching TRBD2. This CDR3 contains 14 residues. With 5 bases clipped from V and 4 bases from J, the junction kept 5 bases outside the gene matches. Germline lookup yields CDR1 SGHRS and CDR2 YFSETQ. CDR3: CASRFTSGYNEQFF. The CDR3 DNA reads as TGCGCCAGCAGGTTTACTAGCGGTTACAATGAGCAGTTCTTC.

CDR3 nucleotides: TGTGCCAGCTCACCTCCGGGACAGGGGCCCTTTCGGTCAAAAGCTTTCTTT. It translates to CASSPPGQGPFRSKAFF. The rearrangement links TRBV18 to TRBJ1-1; TRBD1 aligns across 10 bases. The CDR3 has 17 residues. With V trimmed by 3 bases and J by 9 bases, 16 bases remained unmatched. Germline V gives CDR1 KGHSH, CDR2 LQKENI.

DNA for the CDR3: TGTGCCAGCAGCTTACAGGGGGCTGTTGGCACTGAAGCTTTCTTT. Translated, it gives CASSLQGAVGTEAFF. This chain joins TRBV7-9 and TRBJ1-1; 8 nucleotides align to TRBD1. The CDR3 covers 15 residues. The J segment lost 4 bases and the V segment lost 2 bases, leaving 6 bases of the junction unmatched. Germline-derived CDR1 and CDR2 are SEHNR and FQNEAQ (reference sequence).

This chain joins TRBV7-9 and TRBJ2-3; no clear D gene. The CDR3 runs to 13 residues. The germline V and J ends were trimmed by 4 bases and 1 base, with 6 bases remaining between them. Germline V gene sequence: CDR1 SEHNR, CDR2 FQNEAQ (reference sequence). This CDR3 is CASSSSGTDTQYF. In DNA, the CDR3 is TGTGCCAGCAGCTCAAGCGGCACAGATACGCAGTATTTT.

The chain has TRBV7-2 and TRBJ1-5; D possibly corresponds to TRBD1 (6 bases). Deletions cut 6 bases from V and 4 bases from J, with 10 bases between. CDR1 SGHTA and CDR2 FQGNSA come from the germline V gene. The CDR3 spans 13 residues. The CDR3 reads CASSSQGNQPQHF. CDR3 nucleotides: TGTGCCAGCAGTTCTCAGGGGAATCAGCCCCAGCATTTT.

The gene calls are TRBV6-1 and TRBJ2-5; perhaps TRBD1 as D (6 bases). Germline CDR1 and CDR2: MNHNS and SASEGT. The CDR3 is 16 residues long. V lost 2 bases to trimming and J lost 5 bases, with 18 bases between them. CDR3 amino acids: CASSEPGTSKRETQYF. CDR3 DNA sequence: TGTGCCAGCAGTGAACCCGGGACATCGAAGAGGGAGACCCAGTACTTC.

The rearrangement uses TRBV15 and TRBJ1-6, with D tentatively TRBD1 (6 bases). The ends were cut back, 4 bases at V and 11 bases at J, with 15 bases in the middle. This CDR3 region has 14 residues. CDR1 LNHNV and CDR2 YYDKDF come from the germline V gene (reference sequence). The CDR3 bases are TGTGCCACCAGCATCGGGCAGGGGCCAACACCCCTCCACTTT. Residues: CATSIGQGPTPLHF.

This chain uses TRBV9 with TRBJ1-1; 7 bases agree with TRBD1. This CDR3 is built from 15 residues. Germline assignment: CDR1 SGDLS and CDR2 YYNGEE. J lost 3 bases, V lost 4 bases, and 9 bases had no gene match. The CDR3 loop is CASSPWTGSHTEAFF. The CDR3 DNA is TGTGCCAGCAGCCCCTGGACAGGATCGCACACTGAAGCTTTCTTT.

On this clone: At one end, the junction sequence differs from germline, possibly due to a read error. The chain uses TRBV25-1 and TRBJ1-3, with a tentative D call TRBD1 (5 bases). Germline assignment: CDR1 MGHDK and CDR2 SYGVNS. The CDR3 covers 13 residues. The CDR3 region has the DNA TGTGCCACCAAGACAGTCTCTGGAACCACCATATATTTT. Translating it yields CATKTVSGTTIYF.

V is TRBV9 and J is TRBJ2-7; 9 bases are a match to TRBD2. The V segment lost 3 bases and the J segment 4 bases; nucleotides outside the gene matches: 8. The length of the CDR3 is 15 residues. Germline lookup yields CDR1 SGDLS and CDR2 YYNGEE. DNA for the CDR3: TGTGCCAGCAGCGGAGGGCCGACTAGCGGATACGAGCAGTACTTC. Translation: CASSGGPTSGYEQYF.